Given below is one T cell receptor (beta chain) in context. The antigen is undetermined. At one boundary the junction diverges from the germline segment, which might be a read error. The source of the sample is a study of cytomegalovirus exposure and HLA in healthy donors. Study-wide results and caveats: With further analysis later on, most CMV-associated TCR beta chains appeared HLA-restricted.

Though probably carrying unrecorded immune exposures, donors were nominally healthy at sampling. CDR1 and CDR2 (germline): SEHNR, FQNEAQ (reference sequence). The CDR3 is made up of 14 amino acids. PCR amplification relied on 60 Vbeta primers (plus 13 Jbeta primers). Assay used: immunoSEQ multiplex PCR; TCRdb lists only in-frame clones, some missing. The sample includes around 93,000 clones, about four fifths of them seen just once. The chain employs TRBV7-9 and TRBJ1-5; 7 bases are shared with TRBD1. This clonotype was obtained from a woman aged 40 to 50 in good health and CMV-seronegative. Sequences were obtained from PBMCs. CDR3 in DNA: TGTTCCAGCAGCTTACAGGGGAGCAATCAGCCCCAGCATTTT. Residues: CSSSLQGSNQPQHF.